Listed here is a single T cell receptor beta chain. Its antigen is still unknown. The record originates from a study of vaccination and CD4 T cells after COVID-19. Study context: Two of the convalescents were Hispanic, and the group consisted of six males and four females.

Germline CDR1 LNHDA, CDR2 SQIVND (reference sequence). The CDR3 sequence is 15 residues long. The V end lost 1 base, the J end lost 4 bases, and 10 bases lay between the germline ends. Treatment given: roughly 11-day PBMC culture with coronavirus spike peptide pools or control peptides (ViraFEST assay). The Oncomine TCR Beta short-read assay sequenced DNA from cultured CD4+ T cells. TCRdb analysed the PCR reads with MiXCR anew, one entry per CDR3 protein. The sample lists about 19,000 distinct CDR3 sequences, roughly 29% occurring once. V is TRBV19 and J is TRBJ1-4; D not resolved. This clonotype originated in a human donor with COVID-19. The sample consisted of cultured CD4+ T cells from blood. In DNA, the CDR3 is TGTGCCAGTAGTATAGTGGGGAAGGGTAATGAAAAACTGTTTTTT. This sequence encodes CASSIVGKGNEKLFF.